A selection of T cell receptor beta chains follows, all from one sample in a study of T cells in tumors and immune-related adverse events. TCRdb keeps only in-frame clones here, not all; method: immunoSEQ multiplex PCR. This table holds several thousand clones, around 95% found once. The sample here was lymph node tissue, taken from a patient treated with anti-PD-1 therapy. These receptors all stem from a female donor with metastatic renal cell carcinoma. Both conserved end residues are part of each CDR3. The order of the fields is CDR3 length, clone size, D gene, V gene, J gene, CDR3 protein, CDR3 DNA. The D gene is left open where the match is weak. Expanded clones are given a class, and other clones once, few, many or no size at all.

cdr3_length: 14; clone_size: -; d_call: -; v_call: TRBV6-5; j_call: TRBJ1-3; cdr3_aa: CASSRDHSGNTIYF; cdr3_nt: TGTGCCAGCAGCAGAGACCACTCTGGAAACACCATATATTTT
cdr3_length: 14; clone_size: -; d_call: -; v_call: TRBV6-5; j_call: TRBJ1-1; cdr3_aa: CASSSGDTNTEAFF; cdr3_nt: TGTGCCAGCAGTTCAGGAGACACGAACACTGAAGCTTTCTTT
cdr3_length: 13; clone_size: -; d_call: -; v_call: TRBV30; j_call: TRBJ1-1; cdr3_aa: CAWDGSGNTEAFF; cdr3_nt: TGTGCCTGGGACGGGTCGGGGAACACTGAAGCTTTCTTT
cdr3_length: 14; clone_size: -; d_call: -; v_call: TRBV5-1; j_call: TRBJ2-7; cdr3_aa: CASSLAGGTYEQYF; cdr3_nt: TGCGCCAGCAGCTTGGCAGGCGGGACCTACGAGCAGTACTTC
cdr3_length: 12; clone_size: few; d_call: -; v_call: TRBV10-1; j_call: TRBJ1-2; cdr3_aa: CASSDRGVGYTF; cdr3_nt: TGCGCCAGCAGTGACAGGGGCGTTGGCTACACCTTC
cdr3_length: 16; clone_size: -; d_call: TRBD1; v_call: TRBV23-1; j_call: TRBJ2-1; cdr3_aa: CASSRPPGQGLGEQFF; cdr3_nt: TGCGCCAGCAGCCGACCTCCGGGACAGGGCCTAGGTGAGCAGTTCTTC
cdr3_length: 13; clone_size: -; d_call: -; v_call: TRBV19; j_call: TRBJ2-2; cdr3_aa: CASSIELIGELFF; cdr3_nt: TGTGCCAGTAGTATAGAGTTGATCGGGGAGCTGTTTTTT
cdr3_length: 17; clone_size: -; d_call: -; v_call: TRBV4-2; j_call: TRBJ1-3; cdr3_aa: CASSQQSTGSSGNTIYF; cdr3_nt: TGTGCCAGCAGCCAACAGAGTACAGGCAGCTCTGGAAACACCATATATTTT
cdr3_length: 18; clone_size: -; d_call: TRBD1; v_call: TRBV7-9; j_call: TRBJ1-2; cdr3_aa: CASSFGISTGTGVGGYTF; cdr3_nt: TGTGCCAGCAGCTTCGGAATTTCGACCGGGACAGGGGTAGGGGGCTACACCTTC
cdr3_length: 14; clone_size: -; d_call: -; v_call: TRBV11-3; j_call: TRBJ1-1; cdr3_aa: CASSFSGENTEAFF; cdr3_nt: TGTGCCAGCAGCTTTTCCGGGGAGAACACTGAAGCTTTCTTT
cdr3_length: 16; clone_size: -; d_call: -; v_call: TRBV7-2; j_call: TRBJ1-3; cdr3_aa: CASTPGGRPIGNTIYF; cdr3_nt: TGTGCCAGCACCCCGGGGGGCAGGCCTATTGGAAACACCATATATTTT
cdr3_length: 15; clone_size: -; d_call: -; v_call: TRBV7-8; j_call: TRBJ1-5; cdr3_aa: CASSPRVGGDMAQHF; cdr3_nt: TGTGCCAGCAGCCCCAGGGTTGGGGGTGATATGGCCCAGCATTTT
cdr3_length: 15; clone_size: -; d_call: TRBD1; v_call: TRBV7-2; j_call: TRBJ1-4; cdr3_aa: CASSSRTGRNEKLFF; cdr3_nt: TGTGCCAGCAGCTCAAGGACAGGGAGGAATGAAAAACTGTTTTTT
cdr3_length: 13; clone_size: -; d_call: -; v_call: TRBV27; j_call: TRBJ2-1; cdr3_aa: CASSGSSYNEQFF; cdr3_nt: TGTGCCAGCAGCGGGAGTTCCTACAATGAGCAGTTCTTC
cdr3_length: 14; clone_size: once; d_call: TRBD1; v_call: TRBV28; j_call: TRBJ1-5; cdr3_aa: CASSSSGGGQPQHF; cdr3_nt: TGTGCCAGCAGTTCCTCAGGGGGCGGTCAGCCCCAGCATTTT
cdr3_length: 13; clone_size: -; d_call: -; v_call: TRBV7-8; j_call: TRBJ2-2; cdr3_aa: CASSNTGPGELFF; cdr3_nt: TGTGCCAGCAGCAATACAGGGCCCGGGGAGCTGTTTTTT
cdr3_length: 18; clone_size: -; d_call: TRBD1; v_call: TRBV7-6; j_call: TRBJ2-1; cdr3_aa: CASSSWTGGESSYNEQFF; cdr3_nt: TGTGCCAGCAGCTCCTGGACAGGGGGCGAGTCATCGTACAATGAGCAGTTCTTC
cdr3_length: 19; clone_size: -; d_call: TRBD1; v_call: TRBV9; j_call: TRBJ1-1; cdr3_aa: CASSVALYRGAGLNTEAFF; cdr3_nt: TGTGCCAGCAGCGTAGCTCTTTACAGGGGCGCCGGTTTGAACACTGAAGCTTTCTTT
cdr3_length: 13; clone_size: -; d_call: -; v_call: TRBV18; j_call: TRBJ1-1; cdr3_aa: CASSPPNGGGAFF; cdr3_nt: TGTGCCAGCTCACCACCAAATGGGGGAGGAGCTTTCTTT
cdr3_length: 15; clone_size: -; d_call: TRBD2; v_call: TRBV7-9; j_call: TRBJ2-7; cdr3_aa: CASSGEGRGSYEQYF; cdr3_nt: TGTGCCAGCAGCGGGGAGGGTCGGGGGTCCTACGAGCAGTACTTC
cdr3_length: 14; clone_size: -; d_call: -; v_call: TRBV5-1; j_call: TRBJ2-1; cdr3_aa: CASSLDSSYDEQFF; cdr3_nt: TGCGCCAGCAGCTTGGATTCGTCGTACGATGAGCAGTTCTTC
cdr3_length: 13; clone_size: -; d_call: -; v_call: TRBV2; j_call: TRBJ2-3; cdr3_aa: CASSEQGPDTQYF; cdr3_nt: TGTGCCAGCAGTGAGCAGGGACCAGATACGCAGTATTTT
cdr3_length: 17; clone_size: -; d_call: TRBD1; v_call: TRBV5-1; j_call: TRBJ2-2; cdr3_aa: CASSLEVGTGKAGELFF; cdr3_nt: TGCGCCAGCAGCTTGGAAGTCGGGACAGGGAAGGCCGGGGAGCTGTTTTTT
cdr3_length: 13; clone_size: -; d_call: -; v_call: TRBV5-5; j_call: TRBJ2-7; cdr3_aa: CASSFQGNYEQYF; cdr3_nt: TGTGCCAGCAGCTTTCAGGGAAACTACGAGCAGTACTTC
cdr3_length: 16; clone_size: -; d_call: -; v_call: TRBV5-1; j_call: TRBJ2-5; cdr3_aa: CASSRVGGLGIETQYF; cdr3_nt: TGCGCCAGCAGCCGTGTCGGCGGACTGGGTATAGAGACCCAGTACTTC
cdr3_length: 12; clone_size: -; d_call: TRBD1; v_call: TRBV14; j_call: TRBJ2-1; cdr3_aa: CASSHGQGQQFF; cdr3_nt: TGTGCCAGCAGCCACGGACAGGGTCAGCAGTTCTTC
cdr3_length: 15; clone_size: -; d_call: TRBD2; v_call: TRBV18; j_call: TRBJ2-1; cdr3_aa: CASSPLAGVDNEQFF; cdr3_nt: TGTGCCAGCTCACCACTAGCGGGAGTGGACAATGAGCAGTTCTTC
cdr3_length: 14; clone_size: -; d_call: TRBD2; v_call: TRBV10-3; j_call: TRBJ2-1; cdr3_aa: CAIRGSGGAYEQFF; cdr3_nt: TGTGCCATCAGGGGTAGCGGGGGGGCGTATGAGCAGTTCTTC
cdr3_length: 13; clone_size: -; d_call: TRBD1; v_call: TRBV15; j_call: TRBJ1-2; cdr3_aa: CATSTDRDYGYTF; cdr3_nt: TGTGCCACCAGTACCGACAGGGACTATGGCTACACCTTC
cdr3_length: 16; clone_size: -; d_call: TRBD2; v_call: TRBV10-3; j_call: TRBJ2-7; cdr3_aa: CAISGPTSGDPYEQYF; cdr3_nt: TGTGCCATCAGTGGCCCCACTAGCGGGGACCCCTACGAGCAGTACTTC
cdr3_length: 17; clone_size: -; d_call: -; v_call: TRBV4-3; j_call: TRBJ2-6; cdr3_aa: CASSQDQPGAGANVLTF; cdr3_nt: TGCGCCAGCAGCCAAGATCAGCCGGGCGCTGGGGCCAACGTCCTGACTTTC
cdr3_length: 12; clone_size: -; d_call: -; v_call: TRBV6-5; j_call: TRBJ2-1; cdr3_aa: CASSSGYNEQFF; cdr3_nt: TGTGCCAGCAGTTCGGGGTACAATGAGCAGTTCTTC
cdr3_length: 13; clone_size: -; d_call: -; v_call: TRBV6-1; j_call: TRBJ2-5; cdr3_aa: CASSEGLGETQYF; cdr3_nt: TGTGCCAGCAGTGAAGGTCTCGGGGAGACCCAGTACTTC
cdr3_length: 14; clone_size: -; d_call: -; v_call: TRBV9; j_call: TRBJ1-2; cdr3_aa: CASSGLRDNYGYTF; cdr3_nt: TGTGCCAGCAGCGGTTTAAGGGATAACTATGGCTACACCTTC
cdr3_length: 12; clone_size: few; d_call: -; v_call: TRBV7-2; j_call: TRBJ2-3; cdr3_aa: CASSPGTDTQYF; cdr3_nt: TGTGCCAGCAGCCCCGGAACAGATACGCAGTATTTT
cdr3_length: 12; clone_size: -; d_call: TRBD1; v_call: TRBV29-1; j_call: TRBJ2-7; cdr3_aa: CSAGQGANEQYF; cdr3_nt: TGCAGCGCTGGACAGGGGGCTAACGAGCAGTACTTC
cdr3_length: 15; clone_size: -; d_call: TRBD1; v_call: TRBV23-1; j_call: TRBJ2-1; cdr3_aa: CASSQSGTEYNEQFF; cdr3_nt: TGCGCCAGCAGTCAATCGGGGACAGAGTACAATGAGCAGTTCTTC
cdr3_length: 13; clone_size: -; d_call: -; v_call: TRBV10-1; j_call: TRBJ2-1; cdr3_aa: CASKADSYNEQFF; cdr3_nt: TGCGCCAGCAAGGCGGACTCCTACAATGAGCAGTTCTTC
cdr3_length: 17; clone_size: few; d_call: -; v_call: TRBV27; j_call: TRBJ1-2; cdr3_aa: CASSLRWKGDANYGYTF; cdr3_nt: TGTGCCAGCAGTTTAAGGTGGAAAGGGGACGCTAACTATGGCTACACCTTC
cdr3_length: 14; clone_size: -; d_call: -; v_call: TRBV11-2; j_call: TRBJ2-7; cdr3_aa: CASSRSPMSYEQYF; cdr3_nt: TGTGCCAGCAGCCGCTCCCCAATGAGCTACGAGCAGTACTTC
cdr3_length: 13; clone_size: -; d_call: TRBD2; v_call: TRBV7-6; j_call: TRBJ2-7; cdr3_aa: CASSLFLAGEQYF; cdr3_nt: TGTGCCAGCAGCTTGTTCCTAGCGGGTGAGCAGTACTTC
cdr3_length: 15; clone_size: once; d_call: -; v_call: TRBV11-2; j_call: TRBJ2-1; cdr3_aa: CASSFSEGSYNEQFF; cdr3_nt: TGTGCCAGCAGCTTCTCGGAAGGCTCCTACAATGAGCAGTTCTTC
cdr3_length: 13; clone_size: once; d_call: -; v_call: TRBV5-4; j_call: TRBJ1-1; cdr3_aa: CASSRTRDTEAFF; cdr3_nt: TGTGCCAGCAGCCGAACCAGGGACACTGAAGCTTTCTTT
cdr3_length: 10; clone_size: -; d_call: -; v_call: TRBV30; j_call: TRBJ1-2; cdr3_aa: CAWRMGGYTF; cdr3_nt: TGTGCCTGGAGAATGGGGGGCTACACCTTC
cdr3_length: 11; clone_size: -; d_call: -; v_call: TRBV20-1; j_call: TRBJ1-1; cdr3_aa: CSAPRGTEAFF; cdr3_nt: TGCAGTGCCCCGAGGGGCACTGAAGCTTTCTTT
cdr3_length: 14; clone_size: -; d_call: TRBD1; v_call: TRBV19; j_call: TRBJ1-2; cdr3_aa: CASRTRDRVYGYTF; cdr3_nt: TGTGCCAGTAGGACGAGGGACAGAGTTTATGGCTACACCTTC
cdr3_length: 16; clone_size: -; d_call: -; v_call: TRBV7-9; j_call: TRBJ1-2; cdr3_aa: CASSLGTGGVGYGHTF; cdr3_nt: TGTGCCAGCAGCTTAGGAACGGGGGGCGTTGGCTATGGCCACACCTTC
cdr3_length: 13; clone_size: -; d_call: -; v_call: TRBV4-1; j_call: TRBJ2-7; cdr3_aa: CASSQEASYEQYF; cdr3_nt: TGCGCCAGCAGCCAAGAAGCTTCCTACGAGCAGTACTTC
cdr3_length: 14; clone_size: -; d_call: -; v_call: TRBV5-4; j_call: TRBJ2-1; cdr3_aa: CASSIGRRGGEQFF; cdr3_nt: TGTGCCAGCAGCATTGGACGTAGGGGTGGAGAGCAGTTCTTC